This passage covers 4 T cell receptor beta chains from one sample sequenced in a study of blood T cell repertoires in COVID-19. The table came from immunoSEQ multiplex PCR; TCRdb's copy has only in-frame clones and leaves some out. The sample carries hundreds of thousands of clones, around 91% recorded once. Material for sequencing was peripheral blood. These receptors were taken from a woman younger than 35 who had recovered from COVID-19.

V usage is TRBV30 and J usage is TRBJ1-4; D gene unclear. The V gene lost 3 bases and the J gene lost 6 bases, with 17 bases spanning the gap. This CDR3 has 15 amino acids. Germline V lookup: CDR1 GTSNPN, CDR2 SVGIG (reference sequence). The CDR3 bases are TGTGCCTGGAGGGCCTCAAGGGTGAGGGATGAAAAACTGTTTTTT. Protein: CAWRASRVRDEKLFF.

This clone was detected once. This CDR3 is CASRRASESNEQFF. CDR3 coding DNA: TGTGCCAGCAGACGTGCAAGCGAGTCCAATGAGCAGTTCTTC. The rearrangement links TRBV7-9 to TRBJ2-1, with no clear D. CDR1 is SEHNR, CDR2 FQNEAQ, per germline (reference sequence). CDR3 length: 14 amino acids. Deletions cut 6 bases from V and 6 bases from J, with 15 bases between.

The chain recombines TRBV19 with TRBJ1-2; D unresolved. The CDR3 loop spans 13 amino acids. Trimming left V 3 bases short and J 4 bases short, with 9 bases between. Germline V CDR1 and CDR2: LNHDA, SQIVND (reference sequence). CDR3 in DNA: TGTGCCAGTAGTATTGGCGGCAGCTATGGCTACACCTTC. Encoded protein: CASSIGGSYGYTF.

The V and J genes are TRBV19 and TRBJ1-1; D gene ambiguous. The CDR3 has 12 residues. CDR1 LNHDA and CDR2 SQIVND come from the germline V gene (reference sequence). V was pared by 4 bases and J by 4 bases, with 7 bases between. CDR3 nucleotides: TGTGCCAGTAGTAATTGGAGCACTGAAGCTTTCTTT. Amino acids: CASSNWSTEAFF.